This T cell receptor beta chain was captured by sequencing in a study of technical replicates of blood from a few donors. Sequencing used immunoSEQ multiplex PCR; TCRdb keeps in-frame clones, though not all of them. The sample lists around 80,000 clones, 95% to 98% occurring once. Per the germline V gene, CDR1 is SGHRS and CDR2 is YFSETQ. The CDR3 is 16 residues long. The V and J ends lost 4 bases and 4 bases, in that order; junction bases with no gene match: 11. The sample comprised T cells isolated from PBMCs. This clonotype was obtained from a human donor in good health. The chain is built from TRBV5-1 and TRBJ2-3, with 8 positions matching TRBD2. The CDR3 is CASSLSGGSAPDTQYF. Written as DNA, the CDR3 is TGCGCCAGCAGCCTCAGCGGGGGCTCCGCCCCAGATACGCAGTATTTT. Combining the CDR3 with reference TRBV5-1 and TRBJ2-3 gives the whole variable domain KAGVTQTPRYLIKTRGQQVTLSCSPISGHRSVSWYQQTPGQGLQFLFEYFSETQRNKGNFPGRFSGRQFSNSRSEMNVSTLELGDSALYLCASSLSGGSAPDTQYFGPGTRLTVL.